This T cell receptor beta chain was recovered during a study of T cell responses to AZD1222 COVID-19 vaccine. Study-wide results and caveats: There were mostly white British donors and more females than males, and clonal diversity was possibly underestimated.

Generated by immunoSEQ multiplex PCR, the TCRdb table keeps only in-frame clones and is missing some. The sample records just under 85,000 clones, roughly nine tenths being singletons. The CDR3 has 17 amino acids. V lost 6 bases and J 0 bases, leaving 20 bases between the germline ends. Germline V CDR1 and CDR2: SGHRS, YFSETQ. On this clone itself: The antigen remains undetermined.

This chain links TRBV5-1 with TRBJ2-3, with D hard to call. This material consisted of peripheral blood, taken on day 0 of AZD1222 vaccination. This TCR was recovered from an adult in good health. CDR3 sequence: CASTPPNLEASTDTQYF. CDR3 sequence (DNA): TGCGCCAGCACCCCGCCAAATCTAGAGGCTAGCACAGATACGCAGTATTTT.